One sample yielded the 23 T cell receptor beta chains listed below, sequenced in a study of shared clonotypes between healthy human individuals. The data were produced by immunoSEQ multiplex PCR, yet TCRdb's version contains in-frame clones alone and is incomplete. The sample records 2 million to 2.5 million clones, approximately 93% being singletons. Sequencing was done on a sample of naive CD4+ T cells from PBMCs. The subset was: CD45RA+ positively selected. These receptors originate from a man between 18 and 35 years old in good health. Some clones in this sample may be carry-over from other donors' samples.

The rearrangement uses TRBV7-8 and TRBJ1-1; TRBD1 is a possible D gene (6 bases). CDR1 and CDR2 from the germline V gene are SGHVS and FQNEAQ. The V end was cut by 10 bases, the J end by 0 bases, with 15 bases between. This CDR3 is built from 14 residues. The CDR3 coding sequence is TGTGCCACCGGACAGCACAGGGTGAACACTGAAGCTTTCTTT. This codes for CATGQHRVNTEAFF.

This clone was seen once. The chain recombines TRBV5-6 with TRBJ1-2, with 10 bases matching TRBD1. The V and J ends lost 5 bases and 7 bases, in that order; junction bases with no gene match: 8. CDR1 and CDR2 (germline): SGHDT, YYEEEE. This CDR3 spans 14 amino acids. CDR3 nucleotide sequence: TGTGCCAGCAGGCGTACGACAGGGGGCGTTGGCTACACCTTC. Translation: CASRRTTGGVGYTF.

The chain combines TRBV7-2 with TRBJ1-5; 8 bases are a match to TRBD1. The CDR3 totals 15 residues. Unmatched junction bases numbered 8, after V lost 4 bases and J lost 6 bases. The germline gives CDR1 SGHTA, CDR2 FQGNSA. Written as DNA, the CDR3 is TGTGCCAGCAGCTCGATAGGACAGGGTGGTCAGCCCCAGCATTTT. Translation gives CASSSIGQGGQPQHF.

To note about this clone: Since a much larger clone is just one base distant, this may be a read error. Additional DNA sequences in this sample encode the identical CDR3. The chain carries TRBV7-3 and TRBJ2-1, with 7 bases aligning to TRBD1. V lost 3 bases and J lost 5; bases outside the gene matches: 1. Germline CDR1 is SGHTA and CDR2 is FQGTGA. This CDR3 has 13 amino acids. The CDR3 sequence: CASSLGQNNEQFF. CDR3 coding DNA: TGTGCCAGCAGCTTGGGACAGAACAATGAGCAGTTCTTC.

As regards this clone: This CDR3 is also generated by other DNA sequences in the sample. The gene calls are TRBV5-1 and TRBJ2-6; no firm D call. V was clipped by 4 bases and J by 0 bases, with 8 bases between them. CDR3 length equals 15 residues. The germline CDR1 and CDR2 sequences are SGHRS and YFSETQ. This CDR3 is CASSLTNSGANVLTF. In nucleotides, the CDR3 is TGCGCCAGCAGCCTAACCAACTCTGGGGCCAACGTCCTGACTTTC.

The rearrangement links TRBV27 to TRBJ1-1; D remains unclear. Per germline, CDR1 MNHEY and CDR2 SMNVEV (reference sequence). Trimming shortened V by 2 bases and J by 7 bases, and 20 bases separated the two germline ends. The CDR3 is made up of 16 amino acids. In nucleotides, the CDR3 is TGTGCCAGCAGTTTAAAACCTACGACATACACCAATGAAGCTTTCTTT. Translated, it gives CASSLKPTTYTNEAFF.

The genes are TRBV27 and TRBJ2-7, with 7 bases aligning to TRBD1. The CDR3 length is 14 residues. Germline V lookup: CDR1 MNHEY, CDR2 SMNVEV (reference sequence). The J segment lost 4 bases and the V segment lost 6 bases, leaving 9 bases of the junction unmatched. The DNA for the CDR3 is TGTGCCAGCAGGAAATCAGGGGGAATATACGAGCAGTACTTC. This sequence encodes CASRKSGGIYEQYF.

The V call is TRBV28, the J call TRBJ1-2; D uncertain. This CDR3 is built from 11 residues. V was shortened by 11 bases and J by 4 bases, with 11 bases between the two germline ends. In germline, CDR1 is MDHEN, CDR2 SYDVKM. Here the CDR3 DNA reads TGTGCCGCTGGCAGGAGCTATGGCTACACCTTC. Translated, it gives CAAGRSYGYTF.

This rearrangement joins TRBV6-6 to TRBJ2-7, with D unresolved. Germline V gives CDR1 MNHNY, CDR2 SVGAGI (reference sequence). Trimming took 4 bases from V and 5 from J, leaving 15 bases between them. The CDR3 is 14 amino acids. CDR3 bases: TGTGCCAGCAGTTTCCTGGACGGGCGTGACGAGCAGTACTTC. Protein: CASSFLDGRDEQYF.

This chain links TRBV20-1 with TRBJ1-2, with TRBD1 as a possible D gene (5 bases). Trimming shortened V by 8 bases and J by 2 bases, and 9 bases separated the two germline ends. Germline lookup yields CDR1 DFQATT and CDR2 SNEGSKA (reference sequence). This CDR3 spans 11 amino acids. CDR3 loop: CSPWGNYGYTF. The CDR3 bases are TGCAGTCCTTGGGGGAACTATGGCTACACCTTC.

This clone was observed once. The identical CDR3 is also encoded by other nucleotide sequences in the sample. This chain uses TRBV18 with TRBJ2-7; D possibly corresponds to TRBD2 (5 bases). Trimming removed 2 bases at V and 3 bases at J, with 11 bases between. The germline V gene encodes CDR1 KGHSH and CDR2 LQKENI. The CDR3 length is 14 residues. As DNA, the CDR3 is TGTGCCAGCTCACCAGAGCTGGGGAGCTACGAGCAGTACTTC. Its translation is CASSPELGSYEQYF.

The chain joins TRBV18 to TRBJ1-2, with D uncertain. V lost 3 bases and J 5 bases, leaving 19 bases between the germline ends. CDR3 length: 16 residues. CDR1 and CDR2 (germline): KGHSH, LQKENI. The CDR3 loop is CASSPDGVGRGYGYTF. The CDR3 bases are TGTGCCAGCTCACCCGACGGAGTCGGCCGAGGGTATGGCTACACCTTC.

The gene calls are TRBV7-8 and TRBJ1-5, with 8 bases aligning to TRBD1. The CDR3 is made up of 15 amino acids. Trimming cost V 3 bases and J 5 bases; bases outside gene matches: 6. From germline, CDR1 is SGHVS and CDR2 FQNEAQ. CDR3 sequence reads: CASSFRQGRDQPQHF. In nucleotides, the CDR3 is TGTGCCAGCAGCTTCAGACAGGGGAGGGATCAGCCCCAGCATTTT.

This chain links TRBV5-4 with TRBJ2-5; the D is unclear. Germline CDR1 SGHNT, CDR2 YYREEE (reference sequence). With 4 bases removed from V and 0 bases from J, the gap between germline ends came to 16 bases. The CDR3 spans 16 residues. The CDR3 nucleotides are TGTGCCAGCAGCCTGCCCGTTACTACCTACCAAGAGACCCAGTACTTC. This translates into CASSLPVTTYQETQYF.

The gene calls are TRBV7-2 and TRBJ2-1, with a possible D match to TRBD2 (6 bases). Germline CDR1 and CDR2: SGHTA and FQGNSA. This CDR3 region has 14 residues. Trimming removed 8 bases from V and 4 bases from J, with 15 bases in between. For the CDR3, the DNA is TGTGCCAGCCTCCTTAGCGGCCCATACAATGAGCAGTTCTTC. As protein: CASLLSGPYNEQFF.

The gene calls are TRBV9 and TRBJ2-7; D not resolved. From germline, CDR1 is SGDLS and CDR2 YYNGEE. V dropped 1 base and J dropped 2 bases, with 10 bases sitting between them. The CDR3 is 14 amino acids. The CDR3 DNA reads as TGTGCCAGCAGCGTAAATCCGGAGACCTACGAGCAGTACTTC. Encoded protein: CASSVNPETYEQYF.

The chain uses TRBV7-2 and TRBJ1-5; 7 bases map to TRBD1. The CDR3 contains 16 residues. Per germline, CDR1 SGHTA and CDR2 FQGNSA. V trimming: 6 bases; J trimming: 2 bases; junction bases outside the gene matches: 10. The CDR3 coding sequence is TGTGCCAGCAGTAAAGAGGGGGCGCGCGGCAATCAGCCCCAGCATTTT. Translated: CASSKEGARGNQPQHF.

This clone was recorded once. The chain employs TRBV9 and TRBJ2-1, with 8 positions matching TRBD2. V trimming: 3 bases; J trimming: 5 bases; junction bases outside the gene matches: 4. The V gene's germline CDR1 is SGDLS and CDR2 YYNGEE. The CDR3 is 14 amino acids. CDR3 loop: CASSATSENNEQFF. In DNA form, the CDR3 reads TGTGCCAGCAGCGCGACTAGCGAAAACAATGAGCAGTTCTTC.

The V call is TRBV27, the J call TRBJ2-1; possibly TRBD2 for D (6 bases). The CDR3 spans 16 residues. Trimming took off 7 bases at V and 4 bases at J, with 20 bases between the two ends. Germline assignment: CDR1 MNHEY and CDR2 SMNVEV (reference sequence). The CDR3 nucleotides read TGTGCCAGCACACCCGGACGGACTACACCTTACAATGAGCAGTTCTTC. Its protein is CASTPGRTTPYNEQFF.

V is TRBV5-1 and J is TRBJ1-1; 10 bases are shared with TRBD1. With V trimmed by 10 bases and J by 0 bases, 6 bases remained unmatched. The CDR3 loop spans 14 amino acids. The germline gives CDR1 SGHRS, CDR2 YFSETQ. DNA for the CDR3: TGCGCCGCTGGGACAGGGGTCGTGAACACTGAAGCTTTCTTT. It translates to CAAGTGVVNTEAFF. The variable domain in full, completed from reference TRBV5-1 and TRBJ1-1, reads KAGVTQTPRYLIKTRGQQVTLSCSPISGHRSVSWYQQTPGQGLQFLFEYFSETQRNKGNFPGRFSGRQFSNSRSEMNVSTLELGDSALYLCAAGTGVVNTEAFFGQGTRLTVV.

The V gene is TRBV27, the J gene TRBJ1-2; perhaps TRBD1 as D (5 bases). This CDR3 spans 16 amino acids. Trimming took 9 bases from V and 3 from J, leaving 23 bases between them. The germline gives CDR1 MNHEY, CDR2 SMNVEV (reference sequence). DNA for the CDR3: TGTGCCAGTTATGCCCTCCGGCAGGGTAGAGACTATGGCTACACCTTC. Its protein product is CASYALRQGRDYGYTF.

CDR3 DNA sequence: TGTGCCAGCAGCCGGGAGGGGGCGCGGTCAGATACGCAGTATTTT. Protein: CASSREGARSDTQYF. The chain employs TRBV5-8 and TRBJ2-3; D is possibly TRBD2 (8 bases). The V end lost 4 bases, the J end lost 4 bases, and 16 bases lay between the germline ends. This CDR3 contains 15 residues. CDR1 and CDR2 (germline): SGHTS, YDEGEE.

This clone appeared a single time. The genes are TRBV6-5 and TRBJ2-1; 8 nucleotides agree with TRBD2. Germline V gene data show CDR1 as MNHEY and CDR2 as SVGAGI. V lost 7 bases to trimming and J lost 3 bases; unmatched junction nucleotides: 8. This CDR3 comprises 15 residues. The CDR3 sequence: CASNRGGGNYNEQFF. CDR3 sequence (DNA): TGTGCCAGCAACCGGGGGGGCGGGAACTACAATGAGCAGTTCTTC.